This paragraph reports one T cell receptor beta chain. Antigen unknown. The sample originates from a study of OX40 agonist ivuxolimab in advanced cancers. Overall study: Ivuxolimab is a fully human IgG2 antibody that activates OX40 (CD134). Patients assigned to dose escalation were diagnosed with hepatocellular carcinoma, melanoma, renal cell or head and neck cancer.

General study points: Some nonresponders likewise displayed low normalized T-cell clonal expansion. Clonal expansion in partial responders at 0.1-3.0 mg/kg ranked among the lowest.

This CDR3 comprises 14 residues. Per the germline V gene, CDR1 is SNHLY and CDR2 is FYNNEI. V was clipped by 3 bases and J by 5 bases, with 11 bases between them. The method was immunoSEQ multiplex PCR; TCRdb's version includes in-frame clones alone and lacks a portion of them. The sample has 45,000 to 55,000 clones; 94% are singletons. The chain uses TRBV2 and TRBJ1-5, with D unresolved. This TCR was recovered from an adult with an advanced solid tumor such as melanoma, head and neck, liver or kidney cancer. The material sequenced was CD4+ or CD8+ T cells sorted from blood, taken in a trial of the OX40 agonist ivuxolimab. The CDR3 loop reads CASSDETEYQPQHF. DNA for the CDR3: TGTGCCAGCAGTGATGAAACAGAGTATCAGCCCCAGCATTTT.